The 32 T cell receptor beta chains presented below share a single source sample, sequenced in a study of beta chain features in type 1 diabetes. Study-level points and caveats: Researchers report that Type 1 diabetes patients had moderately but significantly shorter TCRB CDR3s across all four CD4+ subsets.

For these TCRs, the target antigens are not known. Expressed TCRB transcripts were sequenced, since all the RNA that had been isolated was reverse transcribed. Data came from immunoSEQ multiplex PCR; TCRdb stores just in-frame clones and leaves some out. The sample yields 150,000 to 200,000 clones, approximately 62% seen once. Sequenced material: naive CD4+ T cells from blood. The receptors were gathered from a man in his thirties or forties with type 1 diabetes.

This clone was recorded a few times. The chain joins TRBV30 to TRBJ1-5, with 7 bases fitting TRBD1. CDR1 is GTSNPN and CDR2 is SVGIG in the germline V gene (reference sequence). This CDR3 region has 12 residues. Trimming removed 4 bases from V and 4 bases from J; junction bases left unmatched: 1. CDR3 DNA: TGTGCCTGGATGACAGGGAATCAGCCCCAGCATTTT. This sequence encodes CAWMTGNQPQHF.

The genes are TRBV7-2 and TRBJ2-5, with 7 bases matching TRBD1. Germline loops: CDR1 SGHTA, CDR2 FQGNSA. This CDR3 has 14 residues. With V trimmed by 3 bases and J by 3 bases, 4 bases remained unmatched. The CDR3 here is CASSFFGTEETQYF. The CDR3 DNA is TGTGCCAGCAGCTTTTTTGGGACAGAAGAGACCCAGTACTTC.

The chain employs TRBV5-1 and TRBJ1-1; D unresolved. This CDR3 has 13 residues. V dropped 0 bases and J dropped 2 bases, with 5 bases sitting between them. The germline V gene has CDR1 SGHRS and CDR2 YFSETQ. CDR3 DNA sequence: TGCGCCAGCAGCTTGGCCTTTAACACTGAAGCTTTCTTT. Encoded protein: CASSLAFNTEAFF.

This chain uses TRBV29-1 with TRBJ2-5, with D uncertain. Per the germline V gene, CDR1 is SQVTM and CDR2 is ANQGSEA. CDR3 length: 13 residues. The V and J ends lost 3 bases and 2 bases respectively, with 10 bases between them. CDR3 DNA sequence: TGCAGCGTTGACCTAGGGCGGCAAGAGACCCAGTACTTC. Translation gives CSVDLGRQETQYF.

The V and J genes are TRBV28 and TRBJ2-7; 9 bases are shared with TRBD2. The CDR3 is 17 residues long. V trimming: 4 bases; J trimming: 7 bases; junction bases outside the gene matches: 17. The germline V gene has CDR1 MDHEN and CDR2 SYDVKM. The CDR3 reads CASSSPFQSGGPREQYF. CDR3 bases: TGTGCCAGCAGTTCCCCCTTCCAGAGCGGGGGGCCGAGGGAGCAGTACTTC.

CDR3 protein: CASSGGQGPGNTIYF. Written as DNA, the CDR3 is TGTGCCAGCAGCGGGGGACAGGGGCCTGGAAACACCATATATTTT. The chain uses TRBV5-6 and TRBJ1-3; TRBD1 matches at 10 bases. The junction had 3 bases not matched to a gene; V was cut back by 4 bases and J by 2 bases. Looked up from germline, CDR1 is SGHDT and CDR2 is YYEEEE. This CDR3 has 15 amino acids. The full variable domain, in which reference TRBV5-6 and TRBJ1-3 provide the parts outside the CDR3, is DAGVTQSPTHLIKTRGQQVTLRCSPKSGHDTVSWYQQALGQGPQFIFQYYEEEERQRGNFPDRFSGHQFPNYSSELNVNALLLGDSALYLCASSGGQGPGNTIYFGEGSWLTVV.

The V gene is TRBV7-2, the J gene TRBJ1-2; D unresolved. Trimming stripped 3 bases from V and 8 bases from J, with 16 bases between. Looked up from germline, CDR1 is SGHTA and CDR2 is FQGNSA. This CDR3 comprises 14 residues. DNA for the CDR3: TGTGCCAGCAGCTTCGGGTCCTTCCAACAGGGCTACACCTTC. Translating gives CASSFGSFQQGYTF.

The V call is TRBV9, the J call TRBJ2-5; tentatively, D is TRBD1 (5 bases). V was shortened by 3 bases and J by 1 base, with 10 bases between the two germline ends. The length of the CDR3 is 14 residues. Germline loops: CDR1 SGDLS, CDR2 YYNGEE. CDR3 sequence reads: CASSERGFQETQYF. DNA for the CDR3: TGTGCCAGCAGCGAAAGGGGCTTCCAAGAGACCCAGTACTTC.

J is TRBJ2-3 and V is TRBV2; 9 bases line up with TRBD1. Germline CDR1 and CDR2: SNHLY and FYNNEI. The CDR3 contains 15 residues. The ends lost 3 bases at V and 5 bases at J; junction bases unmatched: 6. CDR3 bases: TGTGCCAGCAGTGAGTGGGGACAGGGTGGAGATACGCAGTATTTT. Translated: CASSEWGQGGDTQYF.

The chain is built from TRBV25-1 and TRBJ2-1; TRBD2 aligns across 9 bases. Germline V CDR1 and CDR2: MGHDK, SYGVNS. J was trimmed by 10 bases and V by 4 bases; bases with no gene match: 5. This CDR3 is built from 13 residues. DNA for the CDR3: TGTGCCAGCAGTGGAGTAGCGGGGGTGGAGCAGTTCTTC. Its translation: CASSGVAGVEQFF.

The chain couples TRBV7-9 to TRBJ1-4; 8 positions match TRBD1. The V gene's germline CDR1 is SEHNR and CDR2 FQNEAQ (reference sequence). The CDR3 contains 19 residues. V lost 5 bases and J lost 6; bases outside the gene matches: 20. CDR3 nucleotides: TGTGCCAGCAGCCGTGGACAGGGTAATACGGGAATCTGGTATGAAAAACTGTTTTTT. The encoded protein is CASSRGQGNTGIWYEKLFF.

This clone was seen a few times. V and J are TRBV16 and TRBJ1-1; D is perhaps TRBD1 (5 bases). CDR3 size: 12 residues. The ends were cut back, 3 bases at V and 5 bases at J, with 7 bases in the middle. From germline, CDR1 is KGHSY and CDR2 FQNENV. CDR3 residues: CASSHGGTEAFF. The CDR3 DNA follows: TGTGCCAGCAGCCACGGGGGAACTGAAGCTTTCTTT.

The CDR3 nucleotides are TGTGCCAGCAGCCAGACATGGATGACCCAGTACTTC. The encoded protein is CASSQTWMTQYF. The chain combines TRBV2 with TRBJ2-5; D is unclear. CDR3 length: 12 residues. Between the trimmed V and J ends, which lost 6 bases and 7 bases, there was a span of 12 bases. The germline V gene has CDR1 SNHLY and CDR2 FYNNEI.

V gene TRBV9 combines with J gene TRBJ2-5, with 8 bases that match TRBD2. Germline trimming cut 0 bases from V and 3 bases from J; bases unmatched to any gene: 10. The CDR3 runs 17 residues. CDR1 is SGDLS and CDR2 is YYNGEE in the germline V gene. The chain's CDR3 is CASSVEFPSGPKETQYF. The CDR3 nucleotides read TGTGCCAGCAGCGTAGAGTTCCCTAGCGGGCCTAAAGAGACCCAGTACTTC.

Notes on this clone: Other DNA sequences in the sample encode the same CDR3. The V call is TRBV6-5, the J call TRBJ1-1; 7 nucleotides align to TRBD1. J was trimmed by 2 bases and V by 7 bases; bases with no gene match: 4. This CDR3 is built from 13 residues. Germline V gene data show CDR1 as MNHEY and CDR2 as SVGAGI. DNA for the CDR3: TGTGCCAGCATAGGGACAGCAAACACTGAAGCTTTCTTT. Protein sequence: CASIGTANTEAFF.

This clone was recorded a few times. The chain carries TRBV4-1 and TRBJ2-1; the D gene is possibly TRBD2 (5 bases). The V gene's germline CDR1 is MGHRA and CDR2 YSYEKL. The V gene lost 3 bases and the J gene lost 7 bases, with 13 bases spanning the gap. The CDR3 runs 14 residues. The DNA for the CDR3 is TGCGCCAGCAGCCATTTCGAGGGCGTAAATGAGCAGTTCTTC. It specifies CASSHFEGVNEQFF.

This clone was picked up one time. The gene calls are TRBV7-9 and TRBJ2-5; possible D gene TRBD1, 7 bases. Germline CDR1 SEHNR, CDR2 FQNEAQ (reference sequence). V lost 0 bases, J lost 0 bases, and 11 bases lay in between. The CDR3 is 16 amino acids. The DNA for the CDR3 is TGTGCCAGCAGCTTAGCGGCAGGGGGGTACCAAGAGACCCAGTACTTC. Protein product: CASSLAAGGYQETQYF.

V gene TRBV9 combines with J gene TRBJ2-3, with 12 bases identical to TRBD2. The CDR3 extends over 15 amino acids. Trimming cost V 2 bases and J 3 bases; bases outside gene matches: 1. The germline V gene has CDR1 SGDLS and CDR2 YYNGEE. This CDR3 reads CASSVLAGGTDTQYF. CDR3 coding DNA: TGTGCCAGCAGCGTCCTAGCGGGAGGGACAGATACGCAGTATTTT.

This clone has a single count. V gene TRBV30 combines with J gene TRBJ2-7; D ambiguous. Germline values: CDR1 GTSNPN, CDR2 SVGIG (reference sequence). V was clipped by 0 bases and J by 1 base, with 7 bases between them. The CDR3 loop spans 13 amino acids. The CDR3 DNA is TGTGCCTGGAGTGTACCCGTATCCTACGAGCAGTACTTC. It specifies CAWSVPVSYEQYF.

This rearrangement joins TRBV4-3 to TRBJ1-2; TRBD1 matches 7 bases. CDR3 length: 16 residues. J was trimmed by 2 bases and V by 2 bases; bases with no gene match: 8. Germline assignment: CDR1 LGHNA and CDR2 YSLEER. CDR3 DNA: TGCGCCAGCAGCCAAAGGTCGGACAGGCCCAACTATGGCTACACCTTC. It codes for CASSQRSDRPNYGYTF.

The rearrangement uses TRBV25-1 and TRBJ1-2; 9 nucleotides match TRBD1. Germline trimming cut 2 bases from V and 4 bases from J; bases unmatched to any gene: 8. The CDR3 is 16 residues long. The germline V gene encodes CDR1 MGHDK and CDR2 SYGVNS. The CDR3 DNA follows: TGTGCCAGCAGTGAAGCGGGACAGGGCGAGGGCTATGGCTACACCTTC. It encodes CASSEAGQGEGYGYTF.

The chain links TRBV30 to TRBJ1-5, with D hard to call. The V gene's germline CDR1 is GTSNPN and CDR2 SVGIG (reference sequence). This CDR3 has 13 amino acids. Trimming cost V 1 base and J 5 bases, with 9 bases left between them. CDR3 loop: CAWSAGPYQPQHF. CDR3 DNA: TGTGCCTGGAGTGCCGGACCTTATCAGCCCCAGCATTTT.

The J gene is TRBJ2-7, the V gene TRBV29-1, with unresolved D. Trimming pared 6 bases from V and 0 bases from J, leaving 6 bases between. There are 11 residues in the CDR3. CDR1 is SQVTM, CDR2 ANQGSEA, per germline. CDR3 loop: CSVSSSYEQYF. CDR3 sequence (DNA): TGCAGCGTCAGCAGCTCCTACGAGCAGTACTTC.

Here the CDR3 reads CSGRTGRVSETQYF. For the CDR3, the DNA is TGCAGCGGAAGGACAGGGAGGGTTTCGGAGACCCAGTACTTC. The chain has TRBV29-1 and TRBJ2-5; TRBD1 might be the D (8 bases). CDR1 SQVTM and CDR2 ANQGSEA come from the germline V gene. The V end lost 7 bases, the J end lost 5 bases, and 20 bases lay between the germline ends. CDR3 length: 14 amino acids.

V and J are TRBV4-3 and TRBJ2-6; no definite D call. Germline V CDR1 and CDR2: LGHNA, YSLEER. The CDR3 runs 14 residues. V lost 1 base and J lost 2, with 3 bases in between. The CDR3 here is CASSQVAGANVLTF. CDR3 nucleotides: TGCGCCAGCAGCCAAGTGGCTGGGGCCAACGTCCTGACTTTC.

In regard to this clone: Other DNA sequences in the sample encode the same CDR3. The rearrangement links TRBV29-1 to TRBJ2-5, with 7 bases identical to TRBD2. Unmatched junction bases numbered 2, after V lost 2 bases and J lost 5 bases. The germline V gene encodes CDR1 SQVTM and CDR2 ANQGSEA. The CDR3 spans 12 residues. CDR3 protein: CSVERGGETQYF. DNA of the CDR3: TGCAGCGTTGAAAGGGGAGGGGAGACCCAGTACTTC.

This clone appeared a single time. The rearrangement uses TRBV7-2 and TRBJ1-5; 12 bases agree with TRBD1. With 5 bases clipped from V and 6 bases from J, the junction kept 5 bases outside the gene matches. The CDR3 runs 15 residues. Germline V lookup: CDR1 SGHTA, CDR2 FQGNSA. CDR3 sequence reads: CASSPGQGAGQPQHF. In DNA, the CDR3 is TGTGCCAGCAGCCCGGGACAGGGGGCTGGTCAGCCCCAGCATTTT.

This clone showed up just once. The CDR3 reads CASSRETGGWNSPLHF. Here the CDR3 DNA reads TGCGCCAGCAGCCGGGAGACAGGGGGCTGGAACTCACCCCTCCACTTT. The genes are TRBV4-3 and TRBJ1-6; 10 nucleotides align to TRBD1. Germline CDR1 reads LGHNA; CDR2 reads YSLEER. There are 16 residues in the CDR3. V was pared by 4 bases and J by 10 bases, with 10 bases of the junction left unmatched.

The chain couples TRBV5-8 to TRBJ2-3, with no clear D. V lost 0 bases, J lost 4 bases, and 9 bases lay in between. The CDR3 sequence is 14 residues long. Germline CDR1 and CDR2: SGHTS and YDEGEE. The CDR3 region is CASSLERSADTQYF. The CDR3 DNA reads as TGTGCCAGCAGCTTGGAACGGTCGGCAGATACGCAGTATTTT. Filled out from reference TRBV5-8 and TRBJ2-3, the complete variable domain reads EAGVTQSPTHLIKTRGQQATLRCSPISGHTSVYWYQQALGLGLQFLLWYDEGEERNRGNFPPRFSGRQFPNYSSELNVNALELEDSALYLCASSLERSADTQYFGPGTRLTVL.

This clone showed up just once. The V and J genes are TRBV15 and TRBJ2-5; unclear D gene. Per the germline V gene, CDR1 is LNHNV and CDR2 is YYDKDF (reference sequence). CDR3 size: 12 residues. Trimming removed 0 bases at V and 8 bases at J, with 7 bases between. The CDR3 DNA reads TGTGCCACCAGCAGAGATGCCCAAACCCAGTACTTC. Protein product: CATSRDAQTQYF.

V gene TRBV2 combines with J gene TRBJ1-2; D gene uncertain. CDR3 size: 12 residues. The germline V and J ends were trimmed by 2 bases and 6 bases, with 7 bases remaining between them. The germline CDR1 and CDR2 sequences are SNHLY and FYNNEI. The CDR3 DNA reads TGTGCCAGCAGTGAATCCGCGGATGGCTACACCTTC. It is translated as CASSESADGYTF.

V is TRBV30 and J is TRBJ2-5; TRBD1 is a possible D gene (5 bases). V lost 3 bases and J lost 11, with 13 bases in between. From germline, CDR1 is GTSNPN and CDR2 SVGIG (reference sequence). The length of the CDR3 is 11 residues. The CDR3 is CAWSSPRAQYF. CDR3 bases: TGTGCCTGGAGCTCCCCCAGGGCACAGTACTTC.